The 31 T cell receptor beta chains presented below share a single source sample, sequenced in a study of Ad26.COV2.S vaccination and SARS-CoV-2 variants. The data were produced by immunoSEQ multiplex PCR, yet TCRdb's version contains in-frame clones alone and is incomplete. The sample contains fewer than 600,000 clones, nearly 90% of which appear only once. Treatment here: around 19 received Ad26.COV2.S at low or high dose, single or two shots; about 5 received placebo; per-sample allocation not given. Sampling was done on day 63 after the first vaccine or placebo injection. The source was peripheral blood, collected in a trial of Ad26.COV2.S vaccine versus placebo. Receptor source: a person aged 18-60 years who received the Ad26.COV2.S COVID-19 vaccine or a placebo.

The chain has TRBV5-4 and TRBJ2-7; 7 nucleotides agree with TRBD2. V lost 0 bases, J lost 0 bases, and 9 bases stayed unmatched. CDR1 is SGHNT and CDR2 is YYREEE in the germline V gene (reference sequence). The CDR3 length is 17 residues. CDR3 loop: CASSLGWGGEISYEQYF. DNA of the CDR3: TGTGCCAGCAGCTTGGGCTGGGGAGGGGAGATCTCCTACGAGCAGTACTTC. Complete variable domain (other parts from reference TRBV5-4 and TRBJ2-7): ETGVTQSPTHLIKTRGQQVTLRCSSQSGHNTVSWYQQALGQGPQFIFQYYREEENGRGNFPPRFSGLQFPNYSSELNVNALELDDSALYLCASSLGWGGEISYEQYFGPGTRLTVT.

A word on this clone: Within the sample, other DNA sequences also encode this same CDR3. J is TRBJ2-1 and V is TRBV5-1, with no clear D. Trimming took 0 bases from V and 0 from J, leaving 7 bases between them. The CDR3 has 15 residues. Germline CDR1 SGHRS, CDR2 YFSETQ. The CDR3 spells CASSLVGSSYNEQFF. For the CDR3, the DNA is TGCGCCAGCAGCTTGGTTGGAAGCTCCTACAATGAGCAGTTCTTC.

The rearrangement uses TRBV7-2 and TRBJ1-5, with 7 bases matching TRBD1. The germline V gene encodes CDR1 SGHTA and CDR2 FQGNSA. V gave up 6 bases and J gave up 4 bases; unmatched junction bases: 9. The CDR3 loop spans 15 amino acids. The CDR3 here is CASRVTGQRNQPQHF. CDR3 in DNA: TGTGCCAGCAGGGTGACGGGACAGAGAAATCAGCCCCAGCATTTT.

The rearrangement joins TRBV18 to TRBJ2-1, with TRBD2 matching 9 bases. Trimming cost V 0 bases and J 4 bases; bases outside gene matches: 4. Germline V lookup: CDR1 KGHSH, CDR2 LQKENI. The CDR3 extends over 16 amino acids. The CDR3 region is CASSPPAGGPYNEQFF. CDR3 DNA: TGTGCCAGCTCACCACCGGCGGGAGGGCCGTACAATGAGCAGTTCTTC.

V is TRBV12-3 or TRBV12-4 and J is TRBJ2-1; unclear D gene. This CDR3 is built from 13 residues. Trimming took off 2 bases at V and 9 bases at J, with 11 bases between the two ends. Here the CDR3 reads CASSLSLMGEQFF. Here the CDR3 DNA reads TGTGCCAGCAGTTTATCATTGATGGGTGAGCAGTTCTTC.

This rearrangement joins TRBV11-2 to TRBJ2-5; no clear D. The germline V gene has CDR1 SGHAT and CDR2 FQNNGV. The CDR3 runs 15 residues. Trimming stripped 0 bases from V and 4 bases from J, with 12 bases between. The chain's CDR3 is CASSLDLVAPETQYF. As DNA, the CDR3 is TGTGCCAGCAGCTTAGATTTAGTGGCACCAGAGACCCAGTACTTC.

CDR3 in DNA: TGTGCCAGCAGCCCAGTGGCCAGGACACCGGGACTAGCGGTTAGGGATACGCAGTATTTT. Its protein is CASSPVARTPGLAVRDTQYF. The chain links TRBV7-6 to TRBJ2-3; 11 bases line up with TRBD2. Germline CDR1 SGHVS, CDR2 FNYEAQ. The length of the CDR3 is 20 residues. J lost 6 bases, V lost 5 bases, and 22 bases had no gene match.

The CDR3 spells CASSPRGPDTEAFF. In nucleotides, the CDR3 is TGTGCCAGCAGCCCCAGGGGCCCGGACACTGAAGCTTTCTTT. The J gene is TRBJ1-1, the V gene TRBV7-9; D is possibly TRBD1 (6 bases). The V end was cut by 5 bases, the J end by 3 bases, with 13 bases between. Germline loops: CDR1 SEHNR, CDR2 FQNEAQ (reference sequence). The CDR3 spans 14 residues.

The V and J genes are TRBV2 and TRBJ1-6; no definite D call. V shed 5 bases and J shed 0 bases, with 11 bases lying between them. Germline CDR1 and CDR2: SNHLY and FYNNEI. The CDR3 extends over 16 amino acids. In nucleotides, the CDR3 is TGTGCCAGCAGTTCCCGGACCAGCTCCTATAATTCACCCCTCCACTTT. Protein product: CASSSRTSSYNSPLHF.

This rearrangement joins TRBV2 to TRBJ2-7; D may correspond to TRBD1 or TRBD2 (5 bases each). CDR3 length: 15 residues. The V end was cut by 7 bases, the J end by 5 bases, with 21 bases between. Germline CDR1 reads SNHLY; CDR2 reads FYNNEI. CDR3 bases: TGTGCCAGCATCGATTCCCTTACGGGGCTTGACGAGCAGTACTTC. It specifies CASIDSLTGLDEQYF. The whole variable domain, filled in from reference TRBV2 and TRBJ2-7, reads EPEVTQTPSHQVTQMGQEVILRCVPISNHLYFYWYRQILGQKVEFLVSFYNNEISEKSEIFDDQFSVERPDGSNFTLKIRSTKLEDSAMYFCASIDSLTGLDEQYFGPGTRLTVT.

This chain links TRBV9 with TRBJ1-2, with D perhaps TRBD1 (5 bases). There are 17 residues in the CDR3. V was cut by 1 base and J by 0 bases, with 16 bases left in between. Looked up from germline, CDR1 is SGDLS and CDR2 is YYNGEE. CDR3 sequence (DNA): TGTGCCAGCAGCGTATGGGACCGGCACCCAGCTAACTATGGCTACACCTTC. Translating gives CASSVWDRHPANYGYTF.

J is TRBJ2-1 and V is TRBV29-1, with D perhaps matching TRBD1 or TRBD2 (5 bases each). CDR1 and CDR2 from the germline V gene are SQVTM and ANQGSEA. The CDR3 has 16 residues. Trimming shortened V by 1 base and J by 5 bases, and 18 bases separated the two germline ends. The CDR3 DNA follows: TGCAGCGTTGAAGGGGGGTGGACTCTTCGGGACAATGAGCAGTTCTTC. Amino acids: CSVEGGWTLRDNEQFF.

This clone was observed a handful of times. The chain couples TRBV6-1 to TRBJ2-1, with 8 bases fitting TRBD2. Per the germline V gene, CDR1 is MNHNS and CDR2 is SASEGT. The ends lost 2 bases at V and 7 bases at J; junction bases unmatched: 4. This CDR3 is built from 14 residues. CDR3 bases: TGTGCCAGCAGTGAAACGGGGGGGCCAAATGAGCAGTTCTTC. It is translated as CASSETGGPNEQFF.

The chain uses TRBV2 and TRBJ2-3; a possible D gene is TRBD2 (5 bases). This CDR3 comprises 14 residues. The germline V gene has CDR1 SNHLY and CDR2 FYNNEI. Trimming removed 8 bases from V and 4 bases from J, with 16 bases in between. CDR3 in DNA: TGTGCCAGCGGACCAAACGGGGTCGCAGATACGCAGTATTTT. Amino acids: CASGPNGVADTQYF.

V usage is TRBV28 and J usage is TRBJ1-5; D remains ambiguous. Germline V gene sequence: CDR1 MDHEN, CDR2 SYDVKM. V was trimmed by 3 bases and J by 0 bases, leaving 21 bases between them. This CDR3 has 19 amino acids. The DNA for the CDR3 is TGTGCCAGCAGTTTTAGGGTGTCATGGCAGGCCTATAGCAATCAGCCCCAGCATTTT. The encoded protein is CASSFRVSWQAYSNQPQHF.

V is TRBV5-1 and J is TRBJ2-7; 8 nucleotides agree with TRBD1. The CDR3 consists of 14 residues. The germline gives CDR1 SGHRS, CDR2 YFSETQ. The J segment lost 3 bases and the V segment lost 0 bases, leaving 2 bases of the junction unmatched. The CDR3 spells CASSLGGQGYEQYF. The CDR3 bases are TGCGCCAGCAGCTTGGGCGGACAGGGCTACGAGCAGTACTTC.

CDR3 region: CASSPWHSSYEQYF. The DNA for the CDR3 is TGTGCCAGCAGCCCATGGCACAGCTCCTACGAGCAGTACTTC. The chain couples TRBV11-2 to TRBJ2-7; D is uncertain. This CDR3 region has 14 residues. The V end was cut by 5 bases, the J end by 0 bases, with 11 bases between. Per germline, CDR1 SGHAT and CDR2 FQNNGV. The full variable domain, in which reference TRBV11-2 and TRBJ2-7 provide the parts outside the CDR3, is EAGVAQSPRYKIIEKRQSVAFWCNPISGHATLYWYQQILGQGPKLLIQFQNNGVVDDSQLPKDRFSAERLKGVDSTLKIQPAKLEDSAVYLCASSPWHSSYEQYFGPGTRLTVT.

The chain combines TRBV6-5 with TRBJ2-1, with 10 bases fitting TRBD1. The junction had 9 bases not matched to a gene; V was cut back by 7 bases and J by 6 bases. Germline V CDR1 and CDR2: MNHEY, SVGAGI. CDR3 length equals 15 residues. The CDR3 loop is CASTPRGTGVNEQFF. The DNA of the CDR3 is TGTGCCAGCACCCCCCGCGGGACAGGGGTCAATGAGCAGTTCTTC.

The chain has TRBV14 and TRBJ2-3; D call uncertain. Germline lookup yields CDR1 SGHDN and CDR2 FVKESK. This CDR3 contains 17 residues. The ends were cut back, 0 bases at V and 1 base at J, with 14 bases in the middle. The CDR3 DNA reads TGTGCCAGCAGCCAAGAGGGGATCTGGGGTGGCACAGATACGCAGTATTTT. Protein sequence: CASSQEGIWGGTDTQYF.

This clone has a single count. The chain employs TRBV9 and TRBJ2-7; D may match TRBD1 or TRBD2 (5 bases each). The germline V gene has CDR1 SGDLS and CDR2 YYNGEE. This CDR3 comprises 15 residues. Deletions cut 0 bases from V and 2 bases from J, with 12 bases between. CDR3 in amino acids: CASSVAGSVTYEQYF. CDR3 in DNA: TGTGCCAGCAGCGTAGCAGGGAGCGTTACCTACGAGCAGTACTTC.

This chain connects TRBV7-9 to TRBJ2-2; 13 bases are shared with TRBD2. The CDR3 spans 15 residues. J lost 7 bases, V lost 5 bases, and 4 bases had no gene match. CDR1 is SEHNR, CDR2 FQNEAQ, per germline (reference sequence). The CDR3 sequence is CASSSGTSGVGELFF. The CDR3 DNA is TGTGCCAGCAGCAGTGGGACTAGCGGGGTCGGGGAGCTGTTTTTT.

This sequence joins TRBV10-3 and TRBJ1-1, with 7 nucleotides matching TRBD1. V lost 10 bases and J lost 5; bases outside the gene matches: 13. CDR3 length equals 14 residues. Germline lookup yields CDR1 ENHRY and CDR2 SYGVKD. The CDR3 nucleotides read TGTGCCACCCAACTCGGGGCAGGGGGGACTGAAGCTTTCTTT. It encodes CATQLGAGGTEAFF.

The chain recombines TRBV18 with TRBJ2-3, with 11 bases aligning to TRBD2. The J segment lost 2 bases and the V segment lost 8 bases, leaving 9 bases of the junction unmatched. The germline V gene has CDR1 KGHSH and CDR2 LQKENI. The CDR3 covers 16 residues. CDR3 protein: CASGALGLAATDTQYF. In nucleotides, the CDR3 is TGTGCCAGCGGAGCTTTGGGACTAGCGGCCACAGATACGCAGTATTTT.

The chain couples TRBV7-9 to TRBJ1-1; D is ambiguous. Trimming shortened V by 10 bases and J by 4 bases, and 16 bases separated the two germline ends. The CDR3 is made up of 13 amino acids. Germline CDR1 SEHNR, CDR2 FQNEAQ (reference sequence). The CDR3 DNA reads as TGTGCCACCTCGGACGTGCTGGGCACTGAAGCTTTCTTT. Translating it yields CATSDVLGTEAFF.

The V and J genes are TRBV21-1 and TRBJ1-5. TRBV21-1 is reported as a pseudogene. CDR3 size: 15 residues. The CDR3 sequence is CASSKAGREGQPQHF. In nucleotides, the CDR3 is TGTGCCAGCAGCAAAGCCGGCAGGGAGGGTCAGCCCCAGCATTTT.

The chain recombines TRBV2 with TRBJ1-2; no firm D call. CDR1 is SNHLY and CDR2 is FYNNEI in the germline V gene. The length of the CDR3 is 14 residues. With 4 bases removed from V and 0 bases from J, the gap between germline ends came to 9 bases. The DNA of the CDR3 is TGTGCCAGCAGTGGCAGACGAACTAACTATGGCTACACCTTC. Protein sequence: CASSGRRTNYGYTF.

This chain joins TRBV6-1 and TRBJ1-5, with TRBD1 as a possible D gene (5 bases). CDR1 is MNHNS, CDR2 SASEGT, per germline. V lost 2 bases to trimming and J lost 6 bases, with 11 bases between them. The CDR3 runs 14 residues. The CDR3 DNA reads as TGTGCCAGCAGTGAATGGGGGGTAGGTCAGCCCCAGCATTTT. Its protein product is CASSEWGVGQPQHF.

The chain joins TRBV7-9 to TRBJ2-1; 10 bases align to TRBD2. J was trimmed by 5 bases and V by 5 bases; bases with no gene match: 6. In germline, CDR1 is SEHNR, CDR2 FQNEAQ (reference sequence). CDR3 size: 15 residues. Written as DNA, the CDR3 is TGTGCCAGCAGCCGAGGACTAGCGGAAAACAATGAGCAGTTCTTC. Encoded protein: CASSRGLAENNEQFF. Filled out from reference TRBV7-9 and TRBJ2-1, the complete variable domain reads DTGVSQNPRHKITKRGQNVTFRCDPISEHNRLYWYRQTLGQGPEFLTYFQNEAQLEKSRLLSDRFSAERPKGSFSTLEIQRTEQGDSAMYLCASSRGLAENNEQFFGPGTRLTVL.

This rearrangement joins TRBV15 to TRBJ2-7; perhaps TRBD1 as D (5 bases). The CDR3 consists of 13 residues. CDR1 is LNHNV, CDR2 YYDKDF, per germline (reference sequence). V gave up 8 bases and J gave up 4 bases, with 15 bases separating them. CDR3 in DNA: TGTGCCACCTCTCTGACAGAGAGATACGAGCAGTACTTC. This codes for CATSLTERYEQYF.

The CDR3 sequence: CASSLGQGASSPLHF. For the CDR3, the DNA is TGTGCCAGCAGCCTGGGACAGGGGGCAAGTTCACCCCTCCACTTT. The chain recombines TRBV3-1 (or the pseudogene TRBV3-2) with TRBJ1-6, with 12 bases fitting TRBD1. CDR1 and CDR2 (germline): LGHDT, YNNKEL (reference sequence). There are 15 residues in the CDR3. J gave up 9 bases and V 4 bases, and 4 bases lay outside the gene matches.

The sample holds a few counts of this clone. This chain links TRBV7-9 with TRBJ1-6; 7 nucleotides agree with TRBD1. The germline V gene has CDR1 SEHNR and CDR2 FQNEAQ (reference sequence). The CDR3 is 19 residues long. With V trimmed by 4 bases and J by 2 bases, 14 bases remained unmatched. The CDR3 sequence is CASSYGTVTLAAYNSPLHF. CDR3 in DNA: TGTGCCAGCAGCTACGGGACAGTTACTCTTGCTGCCTATAATTCACCCCTCCACTTT.